This T cell receptor beta chain was captured by sequencing in a study of PD-1 blockade in classical Hodgkin lymphoma. Overall study: Patients received nivolumab 3 mg/kg intravenously every 2 weeks. General study points: By C4D1, diversity of CD4+ TCRs had risen significantly, whereas that of CD8+ TCRs had not.

With respect to this clone: Its antigen is not identified.

Each patient relapsed following autologous stem cell transplantation, and prior brentuximab vedotin exposure differed. Produced via immunoSEQ multiplex PCR; TCRdb's table is partial and in-frame only. In the table there are some 64,000 clones, approximately 90% of which are singletons. The receptor was isolated from a human donor with classical Hodgkin lymphoma. Material: peripheral blood mononuclear cells (PBMCs), obtained at baseline.

For the CDR3, the DNA is TGTGCCAGCAGTCAGGACAGGGGGCATGGCTACACCTTC. Protein: CASSQDRGHGYTF. V usage is TRBV6-5 and J usage is TRBJ1-2, with 11 bases identical to TRBD1. V gave up 5 bases and J gave up 6 bases; unmatched junction bases: 2. The CDR3 is 13 residues long. Germline CDR1 and CDR2: MNHEY and SVGAGI.